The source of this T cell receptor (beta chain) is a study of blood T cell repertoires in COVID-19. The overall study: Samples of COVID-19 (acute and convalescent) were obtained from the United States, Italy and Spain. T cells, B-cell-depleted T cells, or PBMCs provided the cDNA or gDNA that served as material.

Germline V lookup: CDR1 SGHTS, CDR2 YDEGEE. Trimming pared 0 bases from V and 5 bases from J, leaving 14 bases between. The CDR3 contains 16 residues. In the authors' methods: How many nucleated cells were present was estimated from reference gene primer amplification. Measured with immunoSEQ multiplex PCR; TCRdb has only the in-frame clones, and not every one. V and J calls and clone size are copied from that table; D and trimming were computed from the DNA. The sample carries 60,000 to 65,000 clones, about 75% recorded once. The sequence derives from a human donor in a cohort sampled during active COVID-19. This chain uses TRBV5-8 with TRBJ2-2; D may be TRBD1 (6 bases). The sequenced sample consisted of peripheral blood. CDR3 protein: CASSLAWGRGTGELFF. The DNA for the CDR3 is TGTGCCAGCAGCTTGGCCTGGGGGCGAGGGACCGGGGAGCTGTTTTTT.